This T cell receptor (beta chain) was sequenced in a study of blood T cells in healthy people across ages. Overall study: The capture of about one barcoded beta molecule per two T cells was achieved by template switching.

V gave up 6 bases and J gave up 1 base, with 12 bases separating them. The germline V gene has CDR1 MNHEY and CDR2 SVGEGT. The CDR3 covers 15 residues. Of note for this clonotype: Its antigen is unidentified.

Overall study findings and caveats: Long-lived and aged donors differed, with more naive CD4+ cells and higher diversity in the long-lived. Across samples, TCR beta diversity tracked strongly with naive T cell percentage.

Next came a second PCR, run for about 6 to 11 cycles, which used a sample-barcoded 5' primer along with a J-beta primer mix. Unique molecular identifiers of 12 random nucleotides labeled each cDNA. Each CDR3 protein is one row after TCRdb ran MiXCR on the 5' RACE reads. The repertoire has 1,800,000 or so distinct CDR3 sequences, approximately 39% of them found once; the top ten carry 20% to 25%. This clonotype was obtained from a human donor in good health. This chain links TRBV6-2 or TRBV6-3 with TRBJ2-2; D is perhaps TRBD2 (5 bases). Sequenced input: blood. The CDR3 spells CASSGDLENTGELFF. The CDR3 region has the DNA TGTGCCAGCAGCGGGGATCTGGAGAACACCGGGGAGCTGTTTTTT.